These 30 T cell receptor beta chains share one sample of origin, sequenced in a study of Ad26.COV2.S vaccination and SARS-CoV-2 variants. Indicated treatment: some 20 received Ad26.COV2.S at low or high dose, single or two shots; 5 received placebo; per-sample allocation not given. Day 63 after the first injection of vaccine or placebo was the sampling time. The table came from immunoSEQ multiplex PCR; TCRdb's copy has only in-frame clones and leaves some out. The repertoire includes roughly 320,000 clones, around 87% of them detected once, and more than 3% sits in the top ten. This specimen consisted of peripheral blood, obtained in a trial of Ad26.COV2.S vaccine versus placebo. All receptors derive from a person between 18 and 60 years old who received the Ad26.COV2.S COVID-19 vaccine or a placebo.

This sequence joins TRBV10-3 and TRBJ1-2; D is ambiguous. Germline CDR1 and CDR2: ENHRY and SYGVKD. The CDR3 totals 14 residues. The V and J ends lost 4 bases and 4 bases respectively, with 13 bases between them. The CDR3 protein is CAISAGKSSYGYTF. CDR3 nucleotide sequence: TGTGCCATCAGTGCCGGGAAATCCTCCTATGGCTACACCTTC.

This sequence joins TRBV4-3 and TRBJ1-1; 7 bases match TRBD1. J gave up 2 bases and V 6 bases, and 3 bases lay outside the gene matches. Germline values: CDR1 LGHNA, CDR2 YSLEER. The CDR3 extends over 13 amino acids. The CDR3 loop reads CASRRDRNTEAFF. CDR3 in DNA: TGCGCCAGCAGACGGGACAGAAACACTGAAGCTTTCTTT.

In this sample, this clone turned up once. The rearrangement uses TRBV13 and TRBJ1-3, with D tentatively TRBD1 (6 bases). Germline-derived CDR1 and CDR2 are PRHDT and FYEKMQ (reference sequence). Trimming removed 4 bases at V and 0 bases at J, with 13 bases between. The CDR3 is 16 amino acids. The CDR3 loop is CASSSTGGHSGNTIYF. CDR3 bases: TGTGCCAGCAGCTCGACGGGGGGGCACTCTGGAAACACCATATATTTT.

V gene TRBV7-9 combines with J gene TRBJ2-7, with D hard to call. The CDR3 contains 14 residues. V dropped 0 bases and J dropped 2 bases, with 8 bases sitting between them. CDR1 SEHNR and CDR2 FQNEAQ come from the germline V gene (reference sequence). Here the CDR3 reads CASSLARNPYEQYF. The CDR3 DNA is TGTGCCAGCAGCTTAGCGAGGAATCCCTACGAGCAGTACTTC. Drawing the rest from reference TRBV7-9 and TRBJ2-7, the complete variable domain is DTGVSQNPRHKITKRGQNVTFRCDPISEHNRLYWYRQTLGQGPEFLTYFQNEAQLEKSRLLSDRFSAERPKGSFSTLEIQRTEQGDSAMYLCASSLARNPYEQYFGPGTRLTVT.

This clone has just one count. In the same sample, other DNA sequences code for this CDR3. The chain recombines TRBV12-3 or TRBV12-4 with TRBJ2-5; D might be TRBD2 (6 bases). The length of the CDR3 is 10 residues. V was cut by 8 bases and J by 5 bases, with 6 bases left in between. The CDR3 DNA sequence: TGTGCCAGCGGGGGGGAGACCCAGTACTTC. Protein: CASGGETQYF.

The chain combines TRBV16 with TRBJ2-3; tentatively, D is TRBD2 (6 bases). CDR3 length equals 13 residues. CDR1 KGHSY and CDR2 FQNENV come from the germline V gene. Trimming shortened V by 0 bases and J by 12 bases, and 13 bases separated the two germline ends. The DNA for the CDR3 is TGTGCCAGCAGCCAATCGGGGCGGGAATCTCAGTATTTT. Protein: CASSQSGRESQYF.

CDR3 region: CASSYQPGSQAFF. CDR3 bases: TGTGCCAGCAGTTATCAACCGGGAAGCCAAGCTTTCTTT. The chain uses TRBV12-3 or TRBV12-4 and TRBJ1-1; D is unclear. V was shortened by 4 bases and J by 9 bases, with 15 bases between the two germline ends. The CDR3 runs to 13 residues.

This rearrangement joins TRBV30 to TRBJ1-1; maybe TRBD1 (5 bases). This CDR3 comprises 14 residues. Germline V gene sequence: CDR1 GTSNPN, CDR2 SVGIG (reference sequence). V was clipped by 2 bases and J by 0 bases, with 10 bases between them. The CDR3 region is CAWSSDRLNTEAFF. As DNA, the CDR3 is TGTGCCTGGAGTTCAGACAGATTGAACACTGAAGCTTTCTTT.

The J gene is TRBJ1-1, the V gene TRBV5-5; D ambiguous. The V gene lost 1 base and the J gene lost 0 bases, with 7 bases spanning the gap. CDR1 SGHKS and CDR2 YYEKEE come from the germline V gene (reference sequence). This CDR3 has 14 residues. The CDR3 DNA sequence: TGTGCCAGCAGCTTGTATGATTTGAACACTGAAGCTTTCTTT. This translates into CASSLYDLNTEAFF.

This chain connects TRBV7-9 to TRBJ1-4; 7 nucleotides match TRBD1. This CDR3 region has 14 residues. CDR1 SEHNR and CDR2 FQNEAQ come from the germline V gene (reference sequence). The junction had 8 bases not matched to a gene; V was cut back by 5 bases and J by 8 bases. In DNA, the CDR3 is TGTGCCAGCAGCCCGACAGGGTTGGGAGAAAAACTGTTTTTT. This gives the protein CASSPTGLGEKLFF.

J is TRBJ1-1 and V is TRBV9; perhaps TRBD1 as D (6 bases). Germline V CDR1 and CDR2: SGDLS, YYNGEE. The CDR3 consists of 14 residues. Trimming shortened V by 2 bases and J by 6 bases, and 14 bases separated the two germline ends. The CDR3, as DNA: TGTGCCAGCAGCGTCCAGGGGAGGTTTGCTGAAGCTTTCTTT. Encoded protein: CASSVQGRFAEAFF.

The rearrangement uses TRBV6-5 and TRBJ1-2; no definite D call. Germline V gene lookup returns CDR1 MNHEY and CDR2 SVGAGI. The CDR3 runs to 12 residues. Deletions cut 8 bases from V and 2 bases from J, with 9 bases between. The CDR3 bases are TGTGCCAGCGTAGACGGGAACTATGGCTACACCTTC. It encodes CASVDGNYGYTF.

The chain joins TRBV9 to TRBJ1-2; D might be TRBD1 (5 bases). There are 15 residues in the CDR3. Trimming left V 0 bases short and J 7 bases short, with 16 bases between. CDR1 and CDR2 (germline): SGDLS, YYNGEE. The CDR3 loop is CASSVEARATGGYTF. In DNA, the CDR3 is TGTGCCAGCAGCGTAGAGGCCAGGGCGACCGGTGGCTACACCTTC.

The rearrangement joins TRBV13 to TRBJ2-7, with 7 bases matching TRBD2. There are 16 residues in the CDR3. Germline V gives CDR1 PRHDT, CDR2 FYEKMQ (reference sequence). V shed 2 bases, J shed 4 bases, and the junction held 11 bases outside the gene matches. CDR3: CASSLRSRGVKYEQYF. CDR3 DNA sequence: TGTGCCAGCAGCTTAAGGAGTCGGGGGGTTAAGTACGAGCAGTACTTC.

The rearrangement uses TRBV5-1 and TRBJ1-6; maybe TRBD1 (5 bases). Germline loops: CDR1 SGHRS, CDR2 YFSETQ. The germline V and J ends were trimmed by 4 bases and 7 bases, with 21 bases remaining between them. The CDR3 extends over 17 amino acids. The CDR3 reads CASSPRPGGDENSPLHF. In DNA, the CDR3 is TGCGCCAGCAGCCCCCGGCCGGGAGGGGATGAGAATTCACCCCTCCACTTT.

This clone has a handful of counts. CDR3 sequence (DNA): TGTGCCTGGAGTCCTGGTACCCACGAGCAGTACTTC. As protein: CAWSPGTHEQYF. This rearrangement joins TRBV30 to TRBJ2-7; D call uncertain. The CDR3 contains 12 residues. Trimming took 2 bases from V and 5 from J, leaving 10 bases between them. Germline loops: CDR1 GTSNPN, CDR2 SVGIG (reference sequence).

The rearrangement uses TRBV28 and TRBJ2-7; D unclear. V was cut by 4 bases and J by 1 base, with 14 bases left in between. The CDR3 is 15 amino acids. Germline CDR1 is MDHEN and CDR2 is SYDVKM. The DNA of the CDR3 is TGTGCCAGCAGTTCCTCCGTTGGAGTTTCCTACGAGCAGTACTTC. Amino acid sequence: CASSSSVGVSYEQYF.

The rearrangement links TRBV29-1 to TRBJ2-7, with 7 bases fitting TRBD1. Per germline, CDR1 SQVTM and CDR2 ANQGSEA. The junction had 6 bases not matched to a gene; V was cut back by 7 bases and J by 3 bases. The CDR3 consists of 12 residues. The DNA of the CDR3 is TGCAGCGGCCGGGACAGCATCTACGAGCAGTACTTC. Translating it yields CSGRDSIYEQYF.

This sequence joins TRBV19 and TRBJ1-2; 7 bases line up with TRBD1. The ends lost 5 bases at V and 2 bases at J; junction bases unmatched: 11. The CDR3 contains 16 residues. The germline V gene has CDR1 LNHDA and CDR2 SQIVND (reference sequence). In nucleotides, the CDR3 is TGTGCCAGTAGTTCGGGCTGGGGACAGCGAAACTATGGCTACACCTTC. Amino acid sequence: CASSSGWGQRNYGYTF.

The chain is built from TRBV29-1 and TRBJ2-1; D not resolved. This CDR3 is built from 15 residues. The V gene lost 5 bases and the J gene lost 7 bases, with 21 bases spanning the gap. The germline gives CDR1 SQVTM, CDR2 ANQGSEA. The CDR3 region is CSVQNQLYEGNEQFF. In nucleotides, the CDR3 is TGCAGCGTTCAAAATCAGCTCTACGAAGGGAATGAGCAGTTCTTC.

J is TRBJ1-2 and V is TRBV5-6, with D hard to call. The length of the CDR3 is 13 residues. Trimming took 5 bases from V and 4 from J, leaving 12 bases between them. The germline V gene has CDR1 SGHDT and CDR2 YYEEEE. The CDR3 region is CASSTRSGYGYTF. The DNA for the CDR3 is TGTGCCAGCAGTACCCGGTCGGGCTATGGCTACACCTTC.

V is TRBV7-2 and J is TRBJ1-3; D possibly corresponds to TRBD1 (6 bases). Germline CDR1 reads SGHTA; CDR2 reads FQGNSA. The CDR3 runs 15 residues. V lost 5 bases to trimming and J lost 1 base, with 12 bases between them. CDR3 protein: CASSRETGSGNTIYF. The CDR3 DNA follows: TGTGCCAGCAGCCGTGAGACAGGATCTGGAAACACCATATATTTT. The full variable domain, with the rest looked up from reference TRBV7-2 and TRBJ1-3, is GAGVSQSPSNKVTEKGKDVELRCDPISGHTALYWYRQSLGQGLEFLIYFQGNSAPDKSGLPSDRFSAERTGGSVSTLTIQRTQQEDSAVYLCASSRETGSGNTIYFGEGSWLTVV.

This clone was seen once. The rearrangement links TRBV9 to TRBJ1-2, with 10 positions matching TRBD1. CDR3 length: 15 amino acids. The germline V gene encodes CDR1 SGDLS and CDR2 YYNGEE. Trimming removed 3 bases from V and 5 bases from J; junction bases left unmatched: 7. This chain's CDR3 is CASSARQGALYGYTF. In nucleotides, the CDR3 is TGTGCCAGCAGCGCCCGACAGGGGGCTTTGTATGGCTACACCTTC.

With respect to this clone: This sample includes further DNA sequences coding for the same CDR3. The chain recombines TRBV7-2 with TRBJ2-2; D is unresolved. Germline CDR1 is SGHTA and CDR2 is FQGNSA. V was trimmed by 3 bases and J by 2 bases, leaving 4 bases between them. The CDR3 sequence is 13 residues long. CDR3 in amino acids: CASSLPNTGELFF. CDR3 DNA: TGTGCCAGCAGCTTGCCAAACACCGGGGAGCTGTTTTTT.

V gene TRBV7-2 combines with J gene TRBJ2-1; tentatively, D is TRBD1 (6 bases). Per the germline V gene, CDR1 is SGHTA and CDR2 is FQGNSA. Trimming took off 1 base at V and 4 bases at J, with 11 bases between the two ends. The CDR3 runs to 15 residues. CDR3 amino acids: CASSLDGQTYNEQFF. The CDR3, as DNA: TGTGCCAGCAGCTTAGACGGACAGACTTACAATGAGCAGTTCTTC. The whole variable domain, filled in from reference TRBV7-2 and TRBJ2-1, reads GAGVSQSPSNKVTEKGKDVELRCDPISGHTALYWYRQSLGQGLEFLIYFQGNSAPDKSGLPSDRFSAERTGGSVSTLTIQRTQQEDSAVYLCASSLDGQTYNEQFFGPGTRLTVL.

The rearrangement uses TRBV12-3 or TRBV12-4 and TRBJ2-1, with D tentatively TRBD2 (5 bases). Trimming cost V 8 bases and J 9 bases, with 17 bases left between them. The CDR3 is 13 residues long. As DNA, the CDR3 is TGTGCCAGCGGATCGTTAGGAGCGGTTGAGCAGTTCTTC. Its translation: CASGSLGAVEQFF.

This sequence joins TRBV21-1 and TRBJ1-1; the table assigns TRBD1, which was not confirmed against the DNA. TRBV21-1 is described as a pseudogene. This CDR3 has 16 amino acids. The CDR3 loop is CASSKSMLDSIPEAFF. As DNA, the CDR3 is TGTGCCAGCAGCAAGTCGATGTTGGACAGCATCCCTGAAGCTTTCTTT.

Written as DNA, the CDR3 is TGCGCCAGCCCCCAAGGTGAGCAGTTCTTC. This codes for CASPQGEQFF. This chain uses TRBV5-1 with TRBJ2-1; unclear D gene. Germline CDR1 SGHRS, CDR2 YFSETQ. V lost 7 bases, J lost 9 bases, and 8 bases lay in between. The CDR3 runs 10 residues.

This clone occurred once. This rearrangement joins TRBV11-2 to TRBJ2-3, with TRBD2 as a possible D gene (7 bases). The CDR3 runs to 14 residues. Trimming shortened V by 3 bases and J by 6 bases, and 13 bases separated the two germline ends. The germline CDR1 and CDR2 sequences are SGHAT and FQNNGV. The CDR3 is CASSLWGGVDTQYF. CDR3 coding DNA: TGTGCCAGCAGCTTGTGGGGGGGCGTGGATACGCAGTATTTT.

The rearrangement joins TRBV30 to TRBJ2-5; D remains ambiguous. This CDR3 is built from 12 residues. The germline gives CDR1 GTSNPN, CDR2 SVGIG (reference sequence). V was trimmed by 5 bases and J by 2 bases, leaving 9 bases between them. The CDR3 region has the DNA TGTGCCTGGGAGGTGGGTCAAGAGACCCAGTACTTC. Translating gives CAWEVGQETQYF. Full variable domain (rest looked up from reference TRBV30 and TRBJ2-5): SQTIHQWPATLVQPVGSPLSLECTVEGTSNPNLYWYRQAAGRGLQLLFYSVGIGQISSEVPQNLSASRPQDRQFILSSKKLLLSDSGFYLCAWEVGQETQYFGPGTRLLVL.